The subject of this entry is one T cell receptor beta chain. CDR1 is SGHKS, CDR2 YYEKEE, per germline (reference sequence). V lost 3 bases to trimming and J lost 10 bases; unmatched junction nucleotides: 9. This CDR3 has 14 residues. This entry is derived from a study of control samples from healthy donors and cancer patients. Method: immunoSEQ multiplex PCR; TCRdb's copy keeps in-frame clones and lacks some. The table lists about 140,000 clones, approximately 91% of them singletons. This chain links TRBV5-5 with TRBJ1-5; 8 bases line up with TRBD1. Sequencing was carried out using blood. This sequence was found in a woman in her 30s in good health. This CDR3 reads CASSSGQDADPQHF. DNA of the CDR3: TGTGCCAGCAGCTCGGGACAGGACGCGGACCCCCAGCATTTT. The variable domain in full, completed from reference TRBV5-5 and TRBJ1-5, reads DAGVTQSPTHLIKTRGQQVTLRCSPISGHKSVSWYQQVLGQGPQFIFQYYEKEERGRGNFPDRFSARQFPNYSSELNVNALLLGDSALYLCASSSGQDADPQHFGDGTRLSIL.